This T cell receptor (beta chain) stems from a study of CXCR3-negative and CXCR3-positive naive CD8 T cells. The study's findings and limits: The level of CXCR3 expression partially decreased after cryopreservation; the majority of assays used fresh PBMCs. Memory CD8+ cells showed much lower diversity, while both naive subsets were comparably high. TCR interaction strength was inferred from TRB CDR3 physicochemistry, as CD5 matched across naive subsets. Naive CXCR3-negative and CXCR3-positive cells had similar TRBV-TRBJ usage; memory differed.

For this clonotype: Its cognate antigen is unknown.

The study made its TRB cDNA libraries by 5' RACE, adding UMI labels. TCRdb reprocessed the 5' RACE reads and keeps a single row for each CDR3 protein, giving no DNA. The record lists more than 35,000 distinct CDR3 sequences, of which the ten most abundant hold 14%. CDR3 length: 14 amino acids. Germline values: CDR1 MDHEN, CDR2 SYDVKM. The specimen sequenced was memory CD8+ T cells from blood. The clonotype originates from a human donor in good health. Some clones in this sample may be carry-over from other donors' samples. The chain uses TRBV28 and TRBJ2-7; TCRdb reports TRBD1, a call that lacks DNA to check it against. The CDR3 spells CASSYTGGPYEQYF.